This T cell receptor (beta chain) appears in the sequencing data of a study of beta chain features in type 1 diabetes. Overall study results and limits: Amplification by PCR could prefer shorter templates, with the same effect in patients and controls. TCRB repertoires of naive, central memory and Treg cells appeared more similar among patients than among healthy donors. An over-representation of cells with high TCR expression could result from cDNA sequencing.

Of note for this clone: Its antigen is as yet unknown.

Looked up from germline, CDR1 is LNHDA and CDR2 is SQIVND (reference sequence). The CDR3 is made up of 13 amino acids. V lost 5 bases, J lost 4 bases, and 9 bases lay in between. All of the isolated RNA was reverse transcribed, so expressed TCRB transcripts were sequenced. Sequencing used immunoSEQ multiplex PCR; TCRdb keeps in-frame clones, though not all of them. The sample has just over 450,000 clones; 30% are singletons. Each of the sorted populations had a purity greater than 95%. The sample comprised naive CD4+ T cells from blood. This sequence joins TRBV19 and TRBJ2-1, with a tentative D call TRBD1 (6 bases). The clonotype originates from a man aged 18 to 29 in good health. CDR3 nucleotides: TGTGCCAGTAGTCCAGGACAGTACAATGAGCAGTTCTTC. Encoded protein: CASSPGQYNEQFF.